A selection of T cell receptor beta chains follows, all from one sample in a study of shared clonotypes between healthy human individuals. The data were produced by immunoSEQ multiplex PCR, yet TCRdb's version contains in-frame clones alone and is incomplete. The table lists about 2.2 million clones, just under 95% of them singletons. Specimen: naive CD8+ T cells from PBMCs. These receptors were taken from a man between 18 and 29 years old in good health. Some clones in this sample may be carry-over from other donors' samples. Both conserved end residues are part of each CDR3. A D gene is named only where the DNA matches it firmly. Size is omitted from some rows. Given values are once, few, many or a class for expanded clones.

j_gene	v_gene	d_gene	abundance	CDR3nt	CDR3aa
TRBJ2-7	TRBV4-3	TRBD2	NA	TGCGCCAGCAGCCAAGACCCCAGGCTAGCGGGAGTCTACGAGCAGTACTTC	CASSQDPRLAGVYEQYF
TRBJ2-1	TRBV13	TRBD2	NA	TGTGCCAGCAGTGGGCGGGAGATCTCCTACAATGAGCAGTTCTTC	CASSGREISYNEQFF
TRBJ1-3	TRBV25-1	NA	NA	TGTGCCAGCAGTGAATCGCTAGGAAACACCATATATTTT	CASSESLGNTIYF
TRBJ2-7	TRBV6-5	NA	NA	TGTGCCAGCAGCCCTACCGGGACGAACTCCTACGAGCAGTACTTC	CASSPTGTNSYEQYF
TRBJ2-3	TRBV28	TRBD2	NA	TGTGCCAGCAGTTTTGGGGGGGACACAGATACGCAGTATTTT	CASSFGGDTDTQYF
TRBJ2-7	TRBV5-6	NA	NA	TGTGCCAGCAGCTTTCTCAGGACTCCAGAGTACGAGCAGTACTTC	CASSFLRTPEYEQYF
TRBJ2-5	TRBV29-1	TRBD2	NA	TGCAGCGTTGAACGGGTCCTAGCGGAAGGAGGTTGGGAGACCCAGTACTTC	CSVERVLAEGGWETQYF
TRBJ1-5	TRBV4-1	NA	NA	TGCGCCAGCAGCCACCCCTCGGGGGGGCTACCCCAGCATTTT	CASSHPSGGLPQHF
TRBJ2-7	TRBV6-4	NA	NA	TGTGCCAGCAGTGGGCGGAGTATCGGGGGTACCGAGCAGTACTTC	CASSGRSIGGTEQYF
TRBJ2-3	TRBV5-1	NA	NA	TGCGCCAGCAGCTTCGAGGGTACGCAGTATTTT	CASSFEGTQYF
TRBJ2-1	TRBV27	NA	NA	TGTGCCAGCAGTTTAGGGGCTAGCGATGGCGATGAGCAGTTCTTC	CASSLGASDGDEQFF
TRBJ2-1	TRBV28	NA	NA	TGTGCCAGCAGTTTATCGCCATGGGGAGACAATGAGCAGTTCTTC	CASSLSPWGDNEQFF
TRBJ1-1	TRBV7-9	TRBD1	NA	TGTGCCAGCAGCTCATACACAGGGGGGAACACTGAAGCTTTCTTT	CASSSYTGGNTEAFF
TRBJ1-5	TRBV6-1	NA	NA	TGTGCCAGCAGTCCGGCCGGGGGCAATCAGCCCCAGCATTTT	CASSPAGGNQPQHF
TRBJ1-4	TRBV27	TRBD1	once	TGTGCCAGCAGCGACGACAGGGATCGGGAAAAACTGTTTTTT	CASSDDRDREKLFF
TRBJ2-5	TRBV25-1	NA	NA	TGTGCCAGCAGTGACTGGGAGACCCAGTACTTC	CASSDWETQYF